This is a list of T cell receptor beta chains from one sample in a study of T-cell memory formation after mild COVID-19. TCRdb ran MiXCR on the 5' RACE reads and lists one entry per CDR3 protein. The sample has approximately 180,000 distinct CDR3 sequences, roughly 16% seen once. The specimen was PBMCs or a T cell subset sorted from them (not recorded which). All receptors derive from an adult woman who had mild COVID-19 (a few samples of this study predate the infection). Cell type and time point are not known. CDR3s include the opening cysteine and the closing phenylalanine or tryptophan. The D gene is left open where the match is weak. Rows may omit the clone size; those that give it use once, few, many or a size class.

>14|-|-|TRBJ1-1|TRBV12-3/TRBV12-4
CASSFSWRETEAFF
TGTGCCAGCAGTTTTAGTTGGCGTGAGACTGAAGCTTTCTTT
>15|few|TRBD1|TRBJ1-2|TRBV2
CASSGTDRGRNGYTF
TGTGCCAGCAGTGGAACGGACAGGGGGCGAAACGGCTACACCTTC
>13|-|TRBD2|TRBJ2-7|TRBV29-1
CSGSGGRTYEQYF
TGCAGCGGGTCGGGGGGGAGGACCTACGAGCAGTACTTC
>14|-|-|TRBJ1-1|TRBV6-6
CASSGFGGTTEAFF
TGTGCCAGCAGCGGGTTTGGGGGAACCACTGAAGCTTTCTTT
>16|-|TRBD1|TRBJ2-6|TRBV12-3/TRBV12-4
CASSSSGGSGANVLTF
TGTGCCAGCAGTTCGTCAGGGGGCTCTGGGGCCAACGTCCTGACTTTC
>16|few|TRBD2|TRBJ2-2|TRBV10-3
CAIRGTSGEYTGELFF
TGTGCCATCAGAGGGACTAGCGGGGAATACACCGGGGAGCTGTTTTTT
>14|few|-|TRBJ1-2|TRBV12-3/TRBV12-4
CASSTGGLQYGYTF
TGTGCCAGCAGTACCGGGGGACTTCAGTATGGCTACACCTTC
>15|few|-|TRBJ2-3|TRBV19
CASSIRGRSTDTQYF
TGTGCCAGTAGTATTCGTGGCAGGAGCACAGATACGCAGTATTTT
>16|many|TRBD2|TRBJ2-2|TRBV12-3/TRBV12-4
CASSPLGRPNTGELFF
TGTGCCAGCAGTCCACTCGGGAGGCCCAACACCGGGGAGCTGTTTTTT
>15|few|-|TRBJ2-1|TRBV12-3/TRBV12-4
CASSLTAVTGNEQFF
TGTGCCAGCAGTTTAACGGCGGTCACGGGGAATGAGCAGTTCTTC
>15|few|-|TRBJ2-6|TRBV5-1
CASSLRVSGANVLTF
TGCGCCAGCAGCCTCAGAGTCTCTGGGGCCAACGTCCTGACTTTC
>11|-|-|TRBJ2-7|TRBV20-1
CSAVTLHEQYF
TGCAGTGCTGTTACGCTTCACGAGCAGTACTTC
>12|-|-|TRBJ2-7|TRBV20-1
CSARDQLGEQYF
TGCAGTGCTAGAGATCAACTAGGAGAGCAGTACTTC
>14|many|-|TRBJ2-5|TRBV5-1
CASSLDSGRETQYF
TGCGCCAGCAGCTTGGATTCGGGACGAGAGACCCAGTACTTC
>15|few|-|TRBJ1-3|TRBV12-3/TRBV12-4
CASRLGAIGGNTIYF
TGTGCCAGCAGGTTGGGGGCAATAGGTGGAAACACCATATATTTT
>15|few|-|TRBJ2-3|TRBV5-1
CASSSGRPSTDTQYF
TGCGCCAGCAGCTCAGGGAGGCCGAGCACAGATACGCAGTATTTT
>14|many|-|TRBJ2-7|TRBV6-4
CASSPTWLDYEQYF
TGTGCCAGCAGTCCTACTTGGTTGGACTACGAGCAGTACTTC
>17|-|TRBD2|TRBJ2-1|TRBV7-6
CASSSKTSGSSYNEQFF
TGTGCCAGCAGCTCTAAGACTAGCGGGAGCTCCTACAATGAGCAGTTCTTC
>13|many|-|TRBJ1-1|TRBV5-6
CASSYPPNTEAFF
TGTGCCAGCAGCTATCCACCGAACACTGAAGCTTTCTTT
>12|-|-|TRBJ2-1|TRBV3-1
CASSQTRGEQFF
TGTGCCAGCAGCCAGACCAGAGGTGAGCAGTTCTTC
>13|few|TRBD1|TRBJ1-3|TRBV10-3
CAIQDRAGNTIYF
TGTGCCATCCAGGACAGGGCTGGAAACACCATATATTTT
>12|-|-|TRBJ1-4|TRBV20-1
CSAWEKGEKLFF
TGCAGTGCTTGGGAGAAAGGGGAAAAACTGTTTTTT
>14|many|-|TRBJ2-1|TRBV20-1
CSARDRTTYNEQFF
TGCAGTGCTAGAGATAGGACTACATACAATGAGCAGTTCTTC
>14|many|TRBD2|TRBJ2-5|TRBV5-1
CASSPGGAEETQYF
TGCGCCAGCAGCCCCGGGGGGGCTGAAGAGACCCAGTACTTC
>19|few|TRBD1|TRBJ2-7|TRBV12-3/TRBV12-4
CASSRNPGTVHLGIYEQYF
TGTGCCAGCAGTAGAAATCCCGGGACAGTCCACCTGGGGATCTACGAGCAGTACTTC
>15|-|-|TRBJ2-3|TRBV28
CASSLGQLLTDTQYF
TGTGCCAGCAGTTTGGGGCAACTACTCACAGATACGCAGTATTTT